A selection of T cell receptor beta chains follows, all from one sample in a study of blood T cell repertoires in COVID-19. The method was immunoSEQ multiplex PCR; TCRdb's version includes in-frame clones alone and lacks a portion of them. The table lists tens of thousands of clones, 85% to 90% of them singletons. The specimen sequenced was peripheral blood. The receptors shown here come from a man aged 50-59 years with acute or convalescent COVID-19. CDR3s include the opening cysteine and the closing phenylalanine or tryptophan. A D gene is named only where the DNA matches it firmly. The size of a clone is reported for some rows only, either as once, few or many, or as a class for expanded clones.

cdr3_aa cdr3_nt j_call d_call clone_size v_call
CASSSRQGAIVGRETQYF TGTGCCAGCAGCTCCAGACAGGGGGCGATTGTCGGCCGAGAGACCCAGTACTTC TRBJ2-5 TRBD1 - TRBV11-2
CASSPREDGNTIYF TGTGCCAGCTCCCCCCGGGAGGATGGAAACACCATATATTTT TRBJ1-3 - once TRBV18
CATSGLGAYNEQFF TGTGCCACCAGTGGTCTAGGCGCCTACAATGAGCAGTTCTTC TRBJ2-1 - - TRBV24-1
CAWEDRGSEKLFF TGTGCCTGGGAGGACAGGGGAAGCGAAAAACTGTTTTTT TRBJ1-4 TRBD1 - TRBV30
CASSLARGGYGYTF TGTGCCAGCAGCTTAGCGCGGGGGGGCTATGGCTACACCTTC TRBJ1-2 - once TRBV7-9
CATHSGTGGRYNEQFF TGTGCCACTCACTCCGGGACAGGGGGCCGATACAATGAGCAGTTCTTC TRBJ2-1 TRBD1 - TRBV24-1
CASSLGGTNNEQFF TGTGCCAGCAGCTTAGGGGGGACTAACAATGAGCAGTTCTTC TRBJ2-1 TRBD2 - TRBV11-3
CASSLDRWGRETPYNEQFF TGTGCCAGCAGCTTAGATCGTTGGGGGCGGGAGACCCCCTACAATGAGCAGTTCTTC TRBJ2-1 - once TRBV11-3
CASSYSRVELSGELFF TGTGCCAGCAGTTACTCCAGGGTGGAGTTGTCCGGGGAGCTGTTTTTT TRBJ2-2 - - TRBV6-6
CATSRETPGGKHQPQHF TGTGCCACCAGCCGAGAGACCCCCGGCGGGAAACATCAGCCCCAGCATTTT TRBJ1-5 - few TRBV15
CASSLLGGRSYNEQFF TGCGCCAGCAGCTTGTTGGGCGGGAGGTCCTACAATGAGCAGTTCTTC TRBJ2-1 TRBD2 - TRBV5-1